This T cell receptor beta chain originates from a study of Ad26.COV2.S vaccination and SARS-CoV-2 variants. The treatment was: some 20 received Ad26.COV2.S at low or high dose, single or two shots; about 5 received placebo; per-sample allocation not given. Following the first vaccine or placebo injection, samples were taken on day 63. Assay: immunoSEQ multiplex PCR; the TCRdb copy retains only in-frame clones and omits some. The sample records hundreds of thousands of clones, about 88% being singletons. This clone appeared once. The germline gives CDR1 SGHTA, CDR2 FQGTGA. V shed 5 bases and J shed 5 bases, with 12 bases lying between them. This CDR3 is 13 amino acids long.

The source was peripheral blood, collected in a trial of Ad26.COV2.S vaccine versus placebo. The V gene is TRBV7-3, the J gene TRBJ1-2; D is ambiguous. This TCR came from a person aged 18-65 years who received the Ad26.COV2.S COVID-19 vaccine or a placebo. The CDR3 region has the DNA TGTGCCAGCAGCCGTGGCTTGGATTATGGCTACACCTTC. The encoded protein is CASSRGLDYGYTF.